The next 9 T cell receptor beta chains were all read from a single sample in a study of blood T cells in healthy people across ages. Primers used in a second PCR of about 7 to 11 cycles were a sample-barcoded 5' primer and a J-beta primer mix. From the 5' RACE reads, TCRdb called clonotypes with MiXCR, one entry per CDR3 protein. The data hold 450,000 to 600,000 distinct CDR3 sequences, with about a quarter observed a single time. These data were also reused for a study on T cells of mothers and their children.

The sample was blood. The receptors stem from a boy aged 2-9 years in good health.

This clonotype was counted many times. The chain recombines TRBV5-1 with TRBJ2-5, with D tentatively TRBD2 (5 bases). The CDR3 has 15 amino acids. Trimming removed 0 bases at V and 5 bases at J, with 14 bases between. Germline CDR1 reads SGHRS; CDR2 reads YFSETQ. This chain's CDR3 is CASSLASSPFETQYF. CDR3 DNA: TGCGCCAGCAGCTTGGCTAGCTCTCCGTTTGAGACCCAGTACTTC.

The chain employs TRBV15 and TRBJ1-2, with unresolved D. Germline CDR1 is LNHNV and CDR2 is YYDKDF (reference sequence). Trimming shortened V by 2 bases and J by 8 bases, and 18 bases separated the two germline ends. The CDR3 is 15 amino acids. In DNA form, the CDR3 reads TGTGCCACCAGCAGAACCCTTTGGGATGGGGAGGGCTACACCTTC. It yields the protein CATSRTLWDGEGYTF.

The CDR3 sequence: CASSRRSDGEAFF. The CDR3 coding sequence is TGTGCCAGCAGTCGTCGGAGTGACGGTGAAGCTTTCTTT. The gene calls are TRBV7-2 and TRBJ1-1; D unclear. V was pared by 6 bases and J by 7 bases, with 15 bases between. CDR1 and CDR2 from the germline V gene are SGHTA and FQGNSA. CDR3 length: 13 amino acids.

There are many counts of this clonotype. The chain combines TRBV11-2 with TRBJ2-5; 7 bases line up with TRBD1. There are 14 residues in the CDR3. CDR1 is SGHAT and CDR2 is FQNNGV in the germline V gene. V gave up 5 bases and J gave up 2 bases; unmatched junction bases: 5. The CDR3 loop is CASSQGGIQETQYF. The CDR3 nucleotides are TGTGCCAGCAGCCAAGGGGGCATACAAGAGACCCAGTACTTC.

The chain has TRBV28 and TRBJ2-5; D possibly matches TRBD1 or TRBD2 (5 bases each). The DNA end lines up better with TRBJ2-1; the J call may be wrong. The germline V gene encodes CDR1 MDHEN and CDR2 SYDVKM. The length of the CDR3 is 18 residues. CDR3 residues: CASSSPQGERGYYNEQFF. The CDR3 DNA is TGTGCCAGCAGTTCACCCCAAGGGGAGCGCGGATACTACAATGAGCAGTTCTTC.

The chain carries TRBV7-2 and TRBJ2-1; 7 bases line up with TRBD1. V lost 4 bases and J lost 9; bases outside the gene matches: 3. Germline CDR1 is SGHTA and CDR2 is FQGNSA. This CDR3 region has 12 residues. CDR3 in DNA: TGTGCCAGCAGCTCGACAGGGCTTGAGCAGTTCTTC. Translated, it gives CASSSTGLEQFF.

This rearrangement joins TRBV7-9 to TRBJ2-2; 7 nucleotides align to TRBD1. The length of the CDR3 is 13 residues. Germline lookup yields CDR1 SEHNR and CDR2 FQNEAQ (reference sequence). The junction had 3 bases not matched to a gene; V was cut back by 5 bases and J by 6 bases. This CDR3 reads CASSAGQAGELFF. CDR3 coding DNA: TGTGCCAGCAGCGCCGGACAGGCCGGGGAGCTGTTTTTT.

This chain connects TRBV7-9 to TRBJ1-4; D may be TRBD1 (6 bases). Looked up from germline, CDR1 is SEHNR and CDR2 is FQNEAQ (reference sequence). The V and J ends lost 6 bases and 0 bases respectively, with 11 bases between them. This CDR3 has 15 amino acids. CDR3 nucleotide sequence: TGTGCCAGCAGTTCTCAGGGGACAACTAATGAAAAACTGTTTTTT. Its protein product is CASSSQGTTNEKLFF.

V and J are TRBV27 and TRBJ2-5; 7 bases align to TRBD1. The germline V gene has CDR1 MNHEY and CDR2 SMNVEV (reference sequence). J lost 5 bases, V lost 8 bases, and 17 bases had no gene match. The length of the CDR3 is 16 residues. The CDR3 bases are TGTGCCAGCGGAGCACAGGGGATAACACCCTGGGAGACCCAGTACTTC. It specifies CASGAQGITPWETQYF.